This passage covers 25 T cell receptor beta chains from one sample sequenced in a study of OX40 agonist ivuxolimab in advanced cancers. The method was immunoSEQ multiplex PCR; TCRdb's version includes in-frame clones alone and lacks a portion of them. In the table there are 50,000 to 70,000 clones, roughly 80% of which are singletons. The specimen comprised CD4+ or CD8+ T cells sorted from blood, sampled in a trial of the OX40 agonist ivuxolimab. The origin of the receptors is an adult with an advanced solid tumor such as melanoma, head and neck, liver or kidney cancer.

V is TRBV14 and J is TRBJ2-2; D uncertain. Germline values: CDR1 SGHDN, CDR2 FVKESK. V gave up 0 bases and J gave up 6 bases, with 5 bases separating them. The CDR3 is 13 amino acids. The CDR3 reads CASSQDGAGELFF. Written as DNA, the CDR3 is TGTGCCAGCAGCCAAGATGGGGCCGGGGAGCTGTTTTTT.

This chain uses TRBV19 with TRBJ2-5, with no clear D. This CDR3 has 12 amino acids. The V end lost 5 bases, the J end lost 7 bases, and 11 bases lay between the germline ends. Germline V gene lookup returns CDR1 LNHDA and CDR2 SQIVND (reference sequence). CDR3 sequence (DNA): TGTGCCAGTAGTCCACTTATCGGGACCCAGTACTTC. Protein: CASSPLIGTQYF.

The rearrangement joins TRBV6-1 to TRBJ2-7, with TRBD2 matching 12 bases. With 5 bases clipped from V and 3 bases from J, the junction kept 5 bases outside the gene matches. This CDR3 contains 15 residues. CDR1 and CDR2 from the germline V gene are MNHNS and SASEGT. Here the CDR3 reads CASSLGLAGLYEQYF. The CDR3 DNA reads as TGTGCCAGCAGTTTGGGACTAGCGGGTCTCTACGAGCAGTACTTC.

This sequence joins TRBV4-2 and TRBJ2-2; D is undetermined. With 0 bases removed from V and 5 bases from J, the gap between germline ends came to 7 bases. Looked up from germline, CDR1 is LGHNA and CDR2 is YNFKEQ. The length of the CDR3 is 14 residues. The CDR3 coding sequence is TGTGCCAGCAGCCAAGATCCCCAGACCGGGGAGCTGTTTTTT. Its protein is CASSQDPQTGELFF.

The chain combines TRBV10-2 with TRBJ1-1; 8 bases are shared with TRBD1. V was pared by 2 bases and J by 6 bases, with 8 bases of the junction left unmatched. The germline gives CDR1 WSHSY, CDR2 SAAADI. The CDR3 is 15 amino acids. The CDR3 DNA is TGCGCCAGCAGTGAGCGTTGGACAGGGCGGGCTGAAGCTTTCTTT. This encodes CASSERWTGRAEAFF.

This clone was seen only once. The rearrangement uses TRBV30 and TRBJ1-3; a weak D match, TRBD1 (5 bases). Germline V lookup: CDR1 GTSNPN, CDR2 SVGIG (reference sequence). The CDR3 spans 14 residues. Trimming stripped 8 bases from V and 0 bases from J, with 14 bases between. Here the CDR3 DNA reads TGTGCCGGTCGGGACGGCATCTCTGGAAACACCATATATTTT. Translating gives CAGRDGISGNTIYF.

The rearrangement links TRBV6-1 to TRBJ2-4, with D possibly TRBD1 on 6 matching bases. Trimming took 3 bases from V and 0 from J, leaving 12 bases between them. The CDR3 totals 16 residues. From germline, CDR1 is MNHNS and CDR2 SASEGT. In nucleotides, the CDR3 is TGTGCCAGCAGTGACGGTCAGGGGTTAGCCAAAAACATTCAGTACTTC. Translated: CASSDGQGLAKNIQYF.

This chain links TRBV29-1 with TRBJ2-1, with D unresolved. Trimming took off 7 bases at V and 8 bases at J, with 15 bases between the two ends. Germline CDR1 is SQVTM and CDR2 is ANQGSEA. CDR3 length: 12 residues. This chain's CDR3 is CSGGEPGDEQFF. CDR3 DNA sequence: TGCAGCGGAGGTGAACCGGGCGATGAGCAGTTCTTC.

The rearrangement joins TRBV11-2 to TRBJ2-7, with 7 bases aligning to TRBD2. Trimming at V came to 0 bases and at J to 2 bases, leaving 10 bases not matched to a gene. This CDR3 comprises 17 residues. The germline CDR1 and CDR2 sequences are SGHAT and FQNNGV. CDR3 region: CASSLDSLAANPYEQYF. The CDR3, as DNA: TGTGCCAGCAGCTTAGATAGTCTAGCGGCAAACCCCTACGAGCAGTACTTC.

The V gene is TRBV27, the J gene TRBJ2-1, with 7 bases matching TRBD1. V shed 6 bases and J 9 bases; nucleotides not matched to a gene: 11. This CDR3 contains 14 residues. Germline CDR1 and CDR2: MNHEY and SMNVEV (reference sequence). In DNA form, the CDR3 reads TGTGCCAGCAGCGGGGACAGTGGGCCGGGTGAGCAGTTCTTC. This sequence encodes CASSGDSGPGEQFF.

This chain joins TRBV29-1 and TRBJ1-1; TRBD1 might be the D (5 bases). The V gene lost 4 bases and the J gene lost 5 bases, with 11 bases spanning the gap. CDR3 length: 12 residues. Germline lookup yields CDR1 SQVTM and CDR2 ANQGSEA. The CDR3: CSVVGGSTEAFF. The CDR3 bases are TGCAGCGTTGTCGGGGGGTCGACTGAAGCTTTCTTT.

This clone came up a few times. One junction end does not reproduce the germline sequence, and a read error may be involved. The chain combines TRBV7-7 with TRBJ2-1; unclear D gene. This CDR3 contains 13 residues. Germline V gene lookup returns CDR1 SSHAT and CDR2 FNYEAQ (reference sequence). The CDR3 loop is CASSLEVLVEQFF. The CDR3 nucleotides are TGTGCTAGCAGCTTAGAGGTGTTGGTTGAGCAGTTCTTC.

The chain couples TRBV4-3 to TRBJ2-7; possibly TRBD2 for D (6 bases). The CDR3 has 15 amino acids. CDR1 and CDR2 from the germline V gene are LGHNA and YSLEER. Trimming took 0 bases from V and 4 from J, leaving 13 bases between them. The CDR3 is CASSQDGGEEYEQYF. The CDR3 DNA reads as TGCGCCAGCAGCCAAGATGGCGGGGAGGAATACGAGCAGTACTTC.

The chain combines TRBV12-5 with TRBJ2-3, with 9 nucleotides matching TRBD1. Germline V gene data show CDR1 as LGHNT and CDR2 as FRNRAP. Losses at the gene ends were 0 bases for V and 3 bases for J; bases not matched to a gene: 13. This CDR3 has 19 amino acids. This CDR3 is CASGLVLFGQGRYTDTQYF. In DNA, the CDR3 is TGTGCTAGTGGTTTGGTATTATTCGGACAGGGGAGATATACAGATACGCAGTATTTT. Full variable domain (outside the CDR3, taken from reference TRBV12-5 and TRBJ2-3): DARVTQTPRHKVTEMGQEVTMRCQPILGHNTVFWYRQTMMQGLELLAYFRNRAPLDDSGMPKDRFSAEMPDATLATLKIQPSEPRDSAVYFCASGLVLFGQGRYTDTQYFGPGTRLTVL.

The V call is TRBV6-5, the J call TRBJ2-3; the D gene is possibly TRBD2 (6 bases). The ends were cut back, 5 bases at V and 0 bases at J, with 9 bases in the middle. The V gene's germline CDR1 is MNHEY and CDR2 SVGAGI. CDR3 size: 14 residues. DNA for the CDR3: TGTGCCAGCAGTATTAGCGGTAGCACAGATACGCAGTATTTT. Protein: CASSISGSTDTQYF.

The chain combines TRBV5-6 with TRBJ1-2; 12 positions match TRBD1. V shed 6 bases and J 2 bases; nucleotides not matched to a gene: 5. The germline V gene has CDR1 SGHDT and CDR2 YYEEEE. The CDR3 totals 15 residues. This CDR3 is CASKGTGGWNYGYTF. The CDR3 region has the DNA TGTGCCAGCAAAGGGACAGGGGGCTGGAACTATGGCTACACCTTC.

The chain carries TRBV6-5 and TRBJ2-5, with 8 bases matching TRBD2. The J call may not be correct, given that the DNA end is closer to TRBJ2-7. The CDR3 is 15 residues long. Germline CDR1 is MNHEY and CDR2 is SVGAGI. CDR3 DNA sequence: TGTGCCAGCAGGGAAAGCGGGAGCGGTTCCTACGAGCAGTACTTC. It specifies CASRESGSGSYEQYF.

V is TRBV11-3 and J is TRBJ2-1; possible D gene TRBD1, 6 bases. The CDR3 contains 17 residues. Germline values: CDR1 SGHNT, CDR2 YENEEA. V lost 1 base to trimming and J lost 0 bases, with 13 bases between them. CDR3 amino acids: CASSLGLGHTSYNEQFF. For the CDR3, the DNA is TGTGCCAGCAGCTTAGGGCTGGGACACACCTCCTACAATGAGCAGTTCTTC.

The chain couples TRBV4-3 to TRBJ2-1; TRBD2 matches 12 bases. V gave up 3 bases and J gave up 8 bases; unmatched junction bases: 5. Germline loops: CDR1 LGHNA, CDR2 YSLEER. The CDR3 consists of 15 residues. In DNA form, the CDR3 reads TGCGCCAGCAGCCAGGGGACTAGCGGGTTGGATGAGCAGTTCTTC. It translates to CASSQGTSGLDEQFF.

This CDR3 is CASQGDEQYF. Written as DNA, the CDR3 is TGTGCCAGTCAGGGGGACGAGCAGTACTTC. The rearrangement links TRBV7-9 to TRBJ2-7; TRBD1 matches 7 bases. V gave up 9 bases and J gave up 5 bases; unmatched junction bases: 1. The germline CDR1 and CDR2 sequences are SEHNR and FQNEAQ (reference sequence). The CDR3 consists of 10 residues. The full variable domain, completed using reference TRBV7-9 and TRBJ2-7, is DTGVSQNPRHKITKRGQNVTFRCDPISEHNRLYWYRQTLGQGPEFLTYFQNEAQLEKSRLLSDRFSAERPKGSFSTLEIQRTEQGDSAMYLCASQGDEQYFGPGTRLTVT.

In this sample, this clone turned up a few times. The CDR3 is CASSLTGGDLKLFF. In DNA form, the CDR3 reads TGTGCCAGCAGCTTAACAGGGGGGGACCTAAAACTGTTTTTT. The chain links TRBV7-9 to TRBJ1-4; 8 positions agree with TRBD1. The length of the CDR3 is 14 residues. CDR1 and CDR2 from the germline V gene are SEHNR and FQNEAQ (reference sequence). V lost 2 bases, J lost 10 bases, and 6 bases stayed unmatched.

The sample holds a few counts of this clone. V and J are TRBV4-2 and TRBJ2-7; D is unclear. The CDR3 covers 15 residues. The V and J ends lost 4 bases and 3 bases respectively, with 16 bases between them. Germline-derived CDR1 and CDR2 are LGHNA and YNFKEQ. The CDR3 region has the DNA TGTGCCAGCAGCCTAACTGTGGACCCGGTCTACGAGCAGTACTTC. The encoded protein is CASSLTVDPVYEQYF.

This clone was observed once. The chain couples TRBV4-1 to TRBJ2-1; 7 bases agree with TRBD2. Germline loops: CDR1 MGHRA, CDR2 YSYEKL. After removal of 3 bases from V and 2 bases from J, the junction contained 7 bases not matched to a gene. CDR3 length: 16 amino acids. The CDR3 is CASSQGGDFTYNEQFF. Here the CDR3 DNA reads TGCGCCAGCAGCCAGGGGGGGGACTTCACCTACAATGAGCAGTTCTTC.

This chain joins TRBV5-4 and TRBJ2-7, with 10 bases that match TRBD1. The junction had 15 bases not matched to a gene; V was cut back by 4 bases and J by 2 bases. This CDR3 has 18 residues. Germline CDR1 reads SGHNT; CDR2 reads YYREEE (reference sequence). The CDR3 loop is CASSPGTGAAAAPYEQYF. The DNA for the CDR3 is TGTGCCAGCAGCCCCGGGACAGGGGCCGCGGCGGCCCCCTACGAGCAGTACTTC.

The V call is TRBV11-3, the J call TRBJ2-5; TRBD1 matches at 8 bases. There are 15 residues in the CDR3. Germline assignment: CDR1 SGHNT and CDR2 YENEEA. V shed 5 bases and J 1 base; nucleotides not matched to a gene: 6. The CDR3 DNA reads TGTGCCAGCAGCACCCCGACAGGGGTCCAAGAGACCCAGTACTTC. It translates to CASSTPTGVQETQYF. Full variable domain (rest looked up from reference TRBV11-3 and TRBJ2-5): EAGVVQSPRYKIIEKKQPVAFWCNPISGHNTLYWYLQNLGQGPELLIRYENEEAVDDSQLPKDRFSAERLKGVDSTLKIQPAELGDSAVYLCASSTPTGVQETQYFGPGTRLLVL.